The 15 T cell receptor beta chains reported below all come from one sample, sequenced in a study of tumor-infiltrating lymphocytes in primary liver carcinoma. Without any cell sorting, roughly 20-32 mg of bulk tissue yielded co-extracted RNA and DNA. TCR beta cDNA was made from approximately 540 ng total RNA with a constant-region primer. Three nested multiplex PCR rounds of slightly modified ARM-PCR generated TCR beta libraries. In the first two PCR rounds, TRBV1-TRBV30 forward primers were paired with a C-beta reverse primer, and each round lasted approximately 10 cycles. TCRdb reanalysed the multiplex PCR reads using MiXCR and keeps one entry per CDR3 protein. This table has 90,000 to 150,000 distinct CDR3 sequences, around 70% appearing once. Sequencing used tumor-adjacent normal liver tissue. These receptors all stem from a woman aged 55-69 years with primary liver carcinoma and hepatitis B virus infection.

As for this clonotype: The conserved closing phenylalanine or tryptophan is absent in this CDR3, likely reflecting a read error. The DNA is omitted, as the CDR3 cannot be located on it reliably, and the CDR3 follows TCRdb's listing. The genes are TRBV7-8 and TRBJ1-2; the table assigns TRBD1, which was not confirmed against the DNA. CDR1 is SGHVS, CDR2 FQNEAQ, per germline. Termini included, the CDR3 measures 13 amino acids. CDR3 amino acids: CASSLARGHGYIL.

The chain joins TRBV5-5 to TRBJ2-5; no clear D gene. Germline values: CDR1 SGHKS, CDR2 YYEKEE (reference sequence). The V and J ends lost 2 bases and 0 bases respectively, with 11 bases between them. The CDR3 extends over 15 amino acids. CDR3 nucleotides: TGTGCCAGCAGCTTTCGACTCACGAACCAAGAGACCCAGTACTTC. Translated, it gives CASSFRLTNQETQYF. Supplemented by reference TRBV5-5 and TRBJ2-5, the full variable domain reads DAGVTQSPTHLIKTRGQQVTLRCSPISGHKSVSWYQQVLGQGPQFIFQYYEKEERGRGNFPDRFSARQFPNYSSELNVNALLLGDSALYLCASSFRLTNQETQYFGPGTRLLVL.

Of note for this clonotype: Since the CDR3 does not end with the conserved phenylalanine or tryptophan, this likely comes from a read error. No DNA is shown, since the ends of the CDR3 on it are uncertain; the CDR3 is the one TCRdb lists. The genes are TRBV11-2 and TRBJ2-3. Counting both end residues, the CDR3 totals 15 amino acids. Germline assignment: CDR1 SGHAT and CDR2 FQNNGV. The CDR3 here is CASSLERFSTDTQFY.

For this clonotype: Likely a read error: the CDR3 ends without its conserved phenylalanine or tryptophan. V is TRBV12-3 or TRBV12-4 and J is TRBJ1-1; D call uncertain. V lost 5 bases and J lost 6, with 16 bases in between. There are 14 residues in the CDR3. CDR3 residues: CASSLHQGRPEAFS. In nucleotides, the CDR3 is TGTGCCAGCAGTCTCCACCAAGGGCGTCCTGAAGCTTTCTCT.

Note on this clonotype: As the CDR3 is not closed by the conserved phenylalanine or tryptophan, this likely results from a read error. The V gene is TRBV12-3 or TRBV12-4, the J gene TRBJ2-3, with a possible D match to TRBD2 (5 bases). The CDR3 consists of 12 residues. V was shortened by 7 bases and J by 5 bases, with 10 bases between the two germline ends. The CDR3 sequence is CASNLEEDTQYS. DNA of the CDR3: TGTGCCAGCAATTTGGAGGAAGATACGCAGTATTCT.

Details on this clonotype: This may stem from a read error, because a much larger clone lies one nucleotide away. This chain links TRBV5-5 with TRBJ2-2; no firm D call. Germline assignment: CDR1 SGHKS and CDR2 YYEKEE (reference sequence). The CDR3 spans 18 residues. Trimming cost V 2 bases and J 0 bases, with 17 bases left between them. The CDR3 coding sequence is TGTGCCAGCAGCTTTCGTGACATGGGGTTCGCGAACACCGGGGAGCTGTTTTTT. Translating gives CASSFRDMGFANTGELFF.

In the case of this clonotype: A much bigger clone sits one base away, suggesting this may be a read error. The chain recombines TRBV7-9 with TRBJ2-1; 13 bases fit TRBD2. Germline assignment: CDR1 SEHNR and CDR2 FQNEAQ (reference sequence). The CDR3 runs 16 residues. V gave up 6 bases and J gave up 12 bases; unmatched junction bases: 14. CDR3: CASSLWTSGSAHGQFF. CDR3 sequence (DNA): TGTGCCAGCAGTTTATGGACTAGCGGGAGTGCCCATGGGCAGTTCTTC.

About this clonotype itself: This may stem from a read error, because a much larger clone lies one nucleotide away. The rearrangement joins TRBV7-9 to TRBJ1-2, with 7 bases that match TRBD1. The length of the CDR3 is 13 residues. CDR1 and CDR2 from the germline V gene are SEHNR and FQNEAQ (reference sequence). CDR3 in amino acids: CASSLGTAYDYTF. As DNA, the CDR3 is TGTGCCAGCAGCCTAGGGACAGCCTATGACTACACCTTC.

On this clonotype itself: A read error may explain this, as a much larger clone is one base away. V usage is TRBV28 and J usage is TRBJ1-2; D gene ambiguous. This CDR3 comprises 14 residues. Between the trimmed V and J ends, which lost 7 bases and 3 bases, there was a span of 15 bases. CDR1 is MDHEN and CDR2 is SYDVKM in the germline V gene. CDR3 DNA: TGTGCCAGCACCGACCCCCCAGACCACTATGGCTACACCTTC. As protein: CASTDPPDHYGYTF.

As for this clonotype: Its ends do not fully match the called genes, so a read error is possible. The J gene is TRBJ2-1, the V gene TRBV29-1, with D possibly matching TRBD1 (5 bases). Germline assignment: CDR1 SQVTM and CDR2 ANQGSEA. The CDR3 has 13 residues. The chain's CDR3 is CSVELGVGNEQLF. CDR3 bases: TGCAGCGTTGAATTAGGGGTGGGCAATGAGCAGCTCTTC.

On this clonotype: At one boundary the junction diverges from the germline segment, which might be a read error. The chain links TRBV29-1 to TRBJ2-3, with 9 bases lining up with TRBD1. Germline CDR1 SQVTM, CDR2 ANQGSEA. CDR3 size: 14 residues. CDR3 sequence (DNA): TGCAGCGCTGCGGGGACAGGGCTGGTAGATATGCAGTATTTT. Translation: CSAAGTGLVDMQYF.

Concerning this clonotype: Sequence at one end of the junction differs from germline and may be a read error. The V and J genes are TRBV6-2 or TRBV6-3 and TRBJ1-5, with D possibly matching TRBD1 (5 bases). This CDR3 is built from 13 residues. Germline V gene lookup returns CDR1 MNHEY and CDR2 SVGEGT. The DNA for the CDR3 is TGTGCTAGCAATGGGACGGATATTCAGCCCCAGCATTTT. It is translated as CASNGTDIQPQHF.

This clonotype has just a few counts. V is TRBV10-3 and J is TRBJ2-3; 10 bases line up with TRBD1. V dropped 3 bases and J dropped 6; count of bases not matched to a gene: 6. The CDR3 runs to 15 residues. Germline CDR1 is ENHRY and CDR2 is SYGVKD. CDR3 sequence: CAISEPGTGADTQYF. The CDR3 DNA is TGTGCCATCAGTGAACCCGGGACAGGGGCCGATACGCAGTATTTT.

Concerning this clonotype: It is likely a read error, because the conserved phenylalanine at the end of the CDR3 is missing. The CDR3 loop is CASRQTAIRNSPLHL. The CDR3 region has the DNA TGTGCCAGCAGACAAACAGCGATTAGAAATTCACCCCTCCACTTA. J is TRBJ1-6 and V is TRBV4-2; the D is unclear. V was shortened by 6 bases and J by 7 bases, with 16 bases between the two germline ends. Germline V lookup: CDR1 LGHNA, CDR2 YNFKEQ. The length of the CDR3 is 15 residues.

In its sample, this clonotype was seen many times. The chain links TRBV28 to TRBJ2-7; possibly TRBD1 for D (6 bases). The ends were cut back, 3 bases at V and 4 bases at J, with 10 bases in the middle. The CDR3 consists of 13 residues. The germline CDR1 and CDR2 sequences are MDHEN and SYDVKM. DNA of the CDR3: TGTGCCAGCAGTTTCTGGACAGCGTACGAGCAGTACTTC. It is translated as CASSFWTAYEQYF.